This TCR beta chain derives from a study of blood T cell repertoires in COVID-19. Overall study context: T cells, B-cell-depleted T cells, or PBMCs supplied cDNA or gDNA.

Data came from immunoSEQ multiplex PCR; TCRdb stores just in-frame clones and leaves some out. The repertoire holds 200,000 to 250,000 clones, with 82% as singletons. V was pared by 3 bases and J by 5 bases, with 8 bases between. CDR1 is LNHDA, CDR2 SQIVND, per germline (reference sequence). This CDR3 spans 12 amino acids. Input material: peripheral blood. The chain recombines TRBV19 with TRBJ2-7, with D hard to call. The clonotype was recovered from a woman older than 75 with acute or convalescent COVID-19. CDR3 sequence: CASSIRLDEQYF. The CDR3 DNA reads as TGTGCCAGTAGTATCCGACTGGACGAGCAGTACTTC.